Sequencing of this T cell receptor (beta chain) was carried out in a study of blood T cell repertoires in COVID-19. For the study at large: Spain, Italy and the United States supplied samples that represented acute and convalescent COVID-19. T cells, B-cell-depleted T cells, or PBMCs provided the cDNA or gDNA that served as material.

Patients of the Seattle cohort, enrolled during active infection, were followed longitudinally. Here immunoSEQ multiplex PCR was the method, and the copy in TCRdb shows in-frame clones only, minus some. The table shows over 150,000 clones, with around 87% occurring only once. Sequencing used peripheral blood. The receptor was derived from a man in his sixties with COVID-19, enrolled during active disease.

The CDR3 protein is CAISEPRGSGGLEAFF. The CDR3 region has the DNA TGTGCCATCAGTGAGCCGAGGGGGTCAGGTGGCCTTGAAGCTTTCTTT. The V call is TRBV10-3, the J call TRBJ1-1, with D possibly TRBD1 on 6 matching bases. Germline CDR1 and CDR2: ENHRY and SYGVKD. The ends were cut back, 2 bases at V and 7 bases at J, with 20 bases in the middle. The CDR3 spans 16 residues.